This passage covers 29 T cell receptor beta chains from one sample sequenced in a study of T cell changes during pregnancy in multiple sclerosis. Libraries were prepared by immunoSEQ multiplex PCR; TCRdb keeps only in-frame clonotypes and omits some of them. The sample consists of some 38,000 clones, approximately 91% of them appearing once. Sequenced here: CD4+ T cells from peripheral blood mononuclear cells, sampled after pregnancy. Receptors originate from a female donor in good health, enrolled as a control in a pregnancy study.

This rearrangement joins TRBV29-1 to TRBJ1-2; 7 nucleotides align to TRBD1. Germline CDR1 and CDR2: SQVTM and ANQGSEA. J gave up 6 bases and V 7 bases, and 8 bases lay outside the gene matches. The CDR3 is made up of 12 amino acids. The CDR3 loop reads CSGIQGINGYTF. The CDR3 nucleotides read TGCAGCGGAATACAGGGGATCAATGGCTACACCTTC.

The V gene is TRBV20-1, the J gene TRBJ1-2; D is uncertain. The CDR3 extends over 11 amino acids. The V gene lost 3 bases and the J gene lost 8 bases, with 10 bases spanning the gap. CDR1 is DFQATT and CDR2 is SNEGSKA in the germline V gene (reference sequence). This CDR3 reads CSARAQKGYTF. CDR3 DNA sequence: TGCAGTGCTAGGGCACAGAAAGGCTACACCTTC.

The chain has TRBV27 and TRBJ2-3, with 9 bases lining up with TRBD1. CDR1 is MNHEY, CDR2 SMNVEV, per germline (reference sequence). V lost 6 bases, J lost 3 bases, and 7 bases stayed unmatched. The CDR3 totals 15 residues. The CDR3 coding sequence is TGTGCCAGCAGAGTACAGGGGGCGATGACAGATACGCAGTATTTT. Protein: CASRVQGAMTDTQYF.

CDR3 coding DNA: TGTGCCAGCAGCGTAGACGCGGGGGGCAGATTCGCAGATACGCAGTATTTT. Protein product: CASSVDAGGRFADTQYF. The chain employs TRBV9 and TRBJ2-3; 8 nucleotides match TRBD2. Trimming took 0 bases from V and 4 from J; bases not matched to a gene: 10. Germline loops: CDR1 SGDLS, CDR2 YYNGEE. CDR3 size: 17 residues.

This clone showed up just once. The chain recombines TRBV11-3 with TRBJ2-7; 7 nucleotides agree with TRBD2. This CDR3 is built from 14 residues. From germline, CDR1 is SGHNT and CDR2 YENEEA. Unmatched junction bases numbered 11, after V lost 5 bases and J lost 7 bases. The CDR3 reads CASSPEGRGIEQYF. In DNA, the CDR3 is TGTGCCAGCAGCCCCGAGGGGCGGGGGATTGAGCAGTACTTC.

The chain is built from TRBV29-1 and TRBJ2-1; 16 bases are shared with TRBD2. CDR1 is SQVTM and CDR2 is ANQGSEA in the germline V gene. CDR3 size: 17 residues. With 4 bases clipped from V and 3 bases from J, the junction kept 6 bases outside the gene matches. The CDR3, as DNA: TGCAGCGTTGGAGGGACTAGCGGGGGGGACTTCTACAATGAGCAGTTCTTC. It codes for CSVGGTSGGDFYNEQFF.

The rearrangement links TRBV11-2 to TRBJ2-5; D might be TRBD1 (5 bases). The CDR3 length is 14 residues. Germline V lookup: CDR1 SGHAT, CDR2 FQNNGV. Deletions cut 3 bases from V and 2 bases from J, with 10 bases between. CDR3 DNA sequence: TGTGCCAGCAGCTTTGGGGCCCCTCAAGAGACCCAGTACTTC. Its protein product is CASSFGAPQETQYF.

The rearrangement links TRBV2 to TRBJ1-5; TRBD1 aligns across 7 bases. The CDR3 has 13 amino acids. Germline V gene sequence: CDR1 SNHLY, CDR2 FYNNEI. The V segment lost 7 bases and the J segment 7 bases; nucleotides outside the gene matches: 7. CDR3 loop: CASTGQDKQPQHF. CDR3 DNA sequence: TGTGCCAGCACCGGACAGGATAAGCAGCCCCAGCATTTT.

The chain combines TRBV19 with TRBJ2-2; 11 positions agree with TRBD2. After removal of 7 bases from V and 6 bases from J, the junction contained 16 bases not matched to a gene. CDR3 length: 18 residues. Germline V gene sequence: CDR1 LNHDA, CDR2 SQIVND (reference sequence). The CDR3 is CASTHRTGTSGVAGELFF. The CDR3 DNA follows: TGTGCCAGTACCCATCGAACCGGGACTAGCGGAGTAGCCGGGGAGCTGTTTTTT. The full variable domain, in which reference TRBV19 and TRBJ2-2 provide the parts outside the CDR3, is DGGITQSPKYLFRKEGQNVTLSCEQNLNHDAMYWYRQDPGQGLRLIYYSQIVNDFQKGDIAEGYSVSREKKESFPLTVTSAQKNPTAFYLCASTHRTGTSGVAGELFFGEGSRLTVL.

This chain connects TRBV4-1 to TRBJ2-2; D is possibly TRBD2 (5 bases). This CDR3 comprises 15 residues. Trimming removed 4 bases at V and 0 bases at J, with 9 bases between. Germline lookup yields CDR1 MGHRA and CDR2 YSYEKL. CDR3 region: CASSPEGTNTGELFF. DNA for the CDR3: TGCGCCAGCAGCCCCGAGGGTACGAACACCGGGGAGCTGTTTTTT.

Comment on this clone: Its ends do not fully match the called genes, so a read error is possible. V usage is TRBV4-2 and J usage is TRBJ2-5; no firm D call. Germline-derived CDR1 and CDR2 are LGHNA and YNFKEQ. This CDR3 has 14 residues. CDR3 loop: CASSQDQVVTPSNF. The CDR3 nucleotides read TGTGCCAGCAGCCAAGATCAGGTCGTAACCCCGTCGAACTTC.

CDR3 region: CASSEPRAAGNTIYF. CDR3 in DNA: TGCGCCAGCAGTGAGCCGAGGGCAGCCGGAAACACCATATATTTT. This chain links TRBV10-2 with TRBJ1-3; D unclear. Germline V lookup: CDR1 WSHSY, CDR2 SAAADI. Deletions cut 2 bases from V and 4 bases from J, with 12 bases between. There are 15 residues in the CDR3.

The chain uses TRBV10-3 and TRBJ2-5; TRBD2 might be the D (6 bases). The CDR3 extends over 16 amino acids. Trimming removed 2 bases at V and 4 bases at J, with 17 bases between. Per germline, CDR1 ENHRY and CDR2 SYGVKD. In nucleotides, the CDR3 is TGTGCCATCAGTGAGCCAGTTGGGGCGGGGAGAGAGACCCAGTACTTC. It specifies CAISEPVGAGRETQYF.

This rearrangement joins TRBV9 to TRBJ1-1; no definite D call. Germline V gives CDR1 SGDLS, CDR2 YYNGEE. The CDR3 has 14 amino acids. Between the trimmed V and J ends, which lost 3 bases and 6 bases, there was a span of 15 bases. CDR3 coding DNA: TGTGCCAGCAGCGCTCAGCCGGGTACGGCTGAAGCTTTCTTT. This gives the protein CASSAQPGTAEAFF.

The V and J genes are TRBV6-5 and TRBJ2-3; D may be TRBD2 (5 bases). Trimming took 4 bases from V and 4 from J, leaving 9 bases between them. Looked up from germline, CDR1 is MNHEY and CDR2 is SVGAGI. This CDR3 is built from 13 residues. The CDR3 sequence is CASSFSLADTQYF. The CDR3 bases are TGTGCCAGCAGTTTCTCACTAGCAGATACGCAGTATTTT.

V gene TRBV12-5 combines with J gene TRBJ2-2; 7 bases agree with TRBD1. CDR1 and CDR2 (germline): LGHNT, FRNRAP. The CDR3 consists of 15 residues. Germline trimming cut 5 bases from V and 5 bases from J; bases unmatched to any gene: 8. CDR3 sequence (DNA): TGTGCTAGTGGTCAAGGGGGCCTGTGGACCGGGGAGCTGTTTTTT. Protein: CASGQGGLWTGELFF.

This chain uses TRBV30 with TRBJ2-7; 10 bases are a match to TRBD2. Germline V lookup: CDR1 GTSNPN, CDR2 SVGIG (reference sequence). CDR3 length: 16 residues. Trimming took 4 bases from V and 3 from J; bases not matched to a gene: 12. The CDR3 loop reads CAWTGLSGREYYEQYF. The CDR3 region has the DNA TGTGCCTGGACTGGTTTAAGCGGGAGGGAATACTACGAGCAGTACTTC.

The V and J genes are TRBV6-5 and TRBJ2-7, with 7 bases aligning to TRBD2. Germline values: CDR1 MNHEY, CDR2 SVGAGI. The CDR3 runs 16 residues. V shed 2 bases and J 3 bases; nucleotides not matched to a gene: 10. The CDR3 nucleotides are TGTGCCAGCAGTTACCGCCTGGGGGGGGGAAACTACGAGCAGTACTTC. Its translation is CASSYRLGGGNYEQYF.

CDR3 nucleotide sequence: TGTGCCACCCAACAGGGACCAGATTTTCAGCCCCAGCATTTT. It specifies CATQQGPDFQPQHF. The rearrangement uses TRBV6-1 and TRBJ1-5; tentative D call: TRBD1 (6 bases). Between the trimmed V and J ends, which lost 10 bases and 6 bases, there was a span of 19 bases. The CDR3 has 14 amino acids. The germline CDR1 and CDR2 sequences are MNHNS and SASEGT.

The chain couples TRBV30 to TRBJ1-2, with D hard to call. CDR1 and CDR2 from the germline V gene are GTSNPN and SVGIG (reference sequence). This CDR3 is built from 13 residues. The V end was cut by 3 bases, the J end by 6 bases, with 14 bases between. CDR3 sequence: CAWRRQKADGYTF. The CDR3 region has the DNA TGTGCCTGGAGGAGACAAAAAGCGGATGGCTACACCTTC.

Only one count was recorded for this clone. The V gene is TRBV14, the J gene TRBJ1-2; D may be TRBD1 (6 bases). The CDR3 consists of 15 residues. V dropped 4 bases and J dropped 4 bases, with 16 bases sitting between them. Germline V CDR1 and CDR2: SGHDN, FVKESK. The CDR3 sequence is CASSRGQLRTYGYTF. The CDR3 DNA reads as TGTGCCAGCAGCCGAGGACAGCTTAGGACCTATGGCTACACCTTC.

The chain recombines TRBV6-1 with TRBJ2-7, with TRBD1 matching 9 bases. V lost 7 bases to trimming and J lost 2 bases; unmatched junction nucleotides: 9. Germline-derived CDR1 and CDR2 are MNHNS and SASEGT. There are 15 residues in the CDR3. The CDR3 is CASTETTGGTYEQYF. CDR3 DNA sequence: TGTGCCAGCACCGAGACGACAGGGGGGACCTACGAGCAGTACTTC.

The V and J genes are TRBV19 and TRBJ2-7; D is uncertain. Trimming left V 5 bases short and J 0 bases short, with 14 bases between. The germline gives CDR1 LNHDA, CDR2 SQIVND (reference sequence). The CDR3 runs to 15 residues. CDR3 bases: TGTGCCAGTAGTTCCACCCGAGAGAGCTCCTACGAGCAGTACTTC. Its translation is CASSSTRESSYEQYF. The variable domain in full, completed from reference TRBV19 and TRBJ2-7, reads DGGITQSPKYLFRKEGQNVTLSCEQNLNHDAMYWYRQDPGQGLRLIYYSQIVNDFQKGDIAEGYSVSREKKESFPLTVTSAQKNPTAFYLCASSSTRESSYEQYFGPGTRLTVT.

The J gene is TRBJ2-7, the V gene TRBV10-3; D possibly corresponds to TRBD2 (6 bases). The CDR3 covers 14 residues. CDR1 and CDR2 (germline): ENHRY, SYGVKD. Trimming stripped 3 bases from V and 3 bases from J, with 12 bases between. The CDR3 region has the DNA TGTGCCATCAGTGAAGGGACTCGCAACTACGAGCAGTACTTC. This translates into CAISEGTRNYEQYF.

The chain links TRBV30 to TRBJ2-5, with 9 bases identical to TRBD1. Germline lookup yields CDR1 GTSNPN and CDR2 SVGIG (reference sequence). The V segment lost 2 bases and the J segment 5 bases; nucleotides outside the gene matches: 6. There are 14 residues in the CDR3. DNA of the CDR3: TGTGCCTGGAGTTGGACAGGGGCGGGGGAGACCCAGTACTTC. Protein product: CAWSWTGAGETQYF.

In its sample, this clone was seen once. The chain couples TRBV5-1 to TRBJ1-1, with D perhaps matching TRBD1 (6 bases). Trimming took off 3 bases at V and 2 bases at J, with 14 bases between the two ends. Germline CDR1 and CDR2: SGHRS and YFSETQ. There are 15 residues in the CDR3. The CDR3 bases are TGCGCCAGCAGCTCCGCCGGGACACCCAACACTGAAGCTTTCTTT. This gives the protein CASSSAGTPNTEAFF.

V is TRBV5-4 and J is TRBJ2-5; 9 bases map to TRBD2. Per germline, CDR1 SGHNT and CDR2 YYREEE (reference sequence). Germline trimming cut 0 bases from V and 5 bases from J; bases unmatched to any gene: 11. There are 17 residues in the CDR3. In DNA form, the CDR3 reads TGTGCCAGCAGCTTGGGGGGAGCTAGCGGGATATATGAGACCCAGTACTTC. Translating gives CASSLGGASGIYETQYF.

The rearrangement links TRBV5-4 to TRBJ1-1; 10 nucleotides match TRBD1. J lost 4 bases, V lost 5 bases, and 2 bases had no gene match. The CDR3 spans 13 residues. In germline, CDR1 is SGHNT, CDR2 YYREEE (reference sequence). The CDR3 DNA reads TGTGCCAGCAGTTGGACAGGGGGCACTGAAGCTTTCTTT. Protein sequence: CASSWTGGTEAFF.

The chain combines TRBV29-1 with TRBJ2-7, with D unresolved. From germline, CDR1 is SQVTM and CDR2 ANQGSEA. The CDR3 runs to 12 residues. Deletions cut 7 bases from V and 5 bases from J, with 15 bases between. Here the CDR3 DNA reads TGCAGCGCCGCGCCTAGTCTCGACGAGCAGTACTTC. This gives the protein CSAAPSLDEQYF.